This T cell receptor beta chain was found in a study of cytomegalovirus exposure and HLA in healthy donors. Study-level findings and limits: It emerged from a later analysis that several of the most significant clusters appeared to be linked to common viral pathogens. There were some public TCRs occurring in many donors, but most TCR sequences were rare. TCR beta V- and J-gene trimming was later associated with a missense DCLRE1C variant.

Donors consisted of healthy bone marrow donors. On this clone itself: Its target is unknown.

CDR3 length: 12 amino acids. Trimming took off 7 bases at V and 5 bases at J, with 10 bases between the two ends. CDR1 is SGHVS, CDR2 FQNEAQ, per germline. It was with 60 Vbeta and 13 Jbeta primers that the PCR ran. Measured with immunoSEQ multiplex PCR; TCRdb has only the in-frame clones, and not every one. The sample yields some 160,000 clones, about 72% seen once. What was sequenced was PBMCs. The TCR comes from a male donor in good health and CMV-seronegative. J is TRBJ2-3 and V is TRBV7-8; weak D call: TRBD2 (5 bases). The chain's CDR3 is CASIPEGDTQYF. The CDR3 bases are TGTGCCAGCATCCCTGAGGGAGATACGCAGTATTTT.